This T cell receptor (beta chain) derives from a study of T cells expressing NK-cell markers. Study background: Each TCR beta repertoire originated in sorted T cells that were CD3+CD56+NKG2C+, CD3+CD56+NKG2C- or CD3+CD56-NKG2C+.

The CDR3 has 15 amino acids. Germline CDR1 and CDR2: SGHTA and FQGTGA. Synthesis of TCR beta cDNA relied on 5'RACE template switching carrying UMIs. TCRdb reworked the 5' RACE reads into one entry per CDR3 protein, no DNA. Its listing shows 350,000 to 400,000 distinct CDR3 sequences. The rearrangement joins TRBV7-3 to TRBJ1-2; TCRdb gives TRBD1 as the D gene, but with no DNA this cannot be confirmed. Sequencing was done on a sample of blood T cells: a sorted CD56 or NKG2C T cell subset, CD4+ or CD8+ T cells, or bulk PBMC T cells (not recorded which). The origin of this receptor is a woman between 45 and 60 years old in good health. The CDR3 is CASSLVSGGIYGYTF.